The subject of this entry is one TCR beta chain. This sample was included in a study of PD-L1 blockade in urothelial cancer. Study-level background: Previous chemotherapy exposure amounted to 0 to 3 regimens for patients.

TCRdb's table, derived via immunoSEQ multiplex PCR, lists solely in-frame clones and lacks some. The sample lists about 110,000 clones, roughly 84% occurring once. Patient disease was locally advanced or metastatic urothelial carcinoma. V gave up 4 bases and J gave up 2 bases, with 14 bases separating them. Germline loops: CDR1 MGHDK, CDR2 SYGVNS. The CDR3 has 15 residues. This sequence joins TRBV25-1 and TRBJ1-1; perhaps TRBD1 as D (5 bases). The source of this sequence is a man between 50 and 59 years old with urothelial cancer. The source was PBMCs, collected around atezolizumab (anti-PD-L1) treatment. CDR3 residues: CASSGVQGANTEAFF. CDR3 DNA sequence: TGTGCCAGCAGTGGAGTTCAGGGCGCCAACACTGAAGCTTTCTTT.